Reported below is one TCR beta chain. In germline, CDR1 is KGHSH, CDR2 LQKENI. CDR3 length: 14 residues. V shed 2 bases and J 4 bases; nucleotides not matched to a gene: 3. Study processing details: Reference gene primer amplification gave estimated nucleated cell counts. Here immunoSEQ multiplex PCR was the method, and the copy in TCRdb shows in-frame clones only, minus some. The V and J calls and clone size come from that table; D and trimming were worked out from the DNA. The sample lists approximately 210,000 clones, around 81% occurring once. This sample is drawn from a study of blood T cell repertoires in COVID-19. Study information: Samples taken during acute and convalescent COVID-19 were collected in the United States, Italy and Spain. From T cells, B-cell-depleted T cells, or PBMCs came the material, which was cDNA or gDNA.

The study assigned cohorts using participant-reported clinical history. Sequencing used PBMCs or T cells enriched from blood (not recorded which). The receptor's source is a woman in her forties or fifties with acute COVID-19. The chain combines TRBV18 with TRBJ2-7, with TRBD2 identical over 9 bases. The CDR3 reads CASSPETSGYEQYF. The CDR3 DNA sequence: TGTGCCAGCTCACCAGAAACTAGCGGGTACGAGCAGTACTTC.